The clone carrying this T cell receptor beta chain was counted once. The CDR3 extends over 16 amino acids. J was trimmed by 7 bases and V by 0 bases; bases with no gene match: 6. The germline CDR1 and CDR2 sequences are MGHRA and YSYEKL. The method was immunoSEQ multiplex PCR; TCRdb's version includes in-frame clones alone and lacks a portion of them. The sample has fewer than 350,000 clones; approximately 86% are singletons. The data derive from a study of blood T cell repertoires in COVID-19. Study-level background: PBMCs, B-cell-depleted T cells, or T cells were the source of the cDNA or gDNA that made up the material.

Enrollees, roughly 18 to 89 years old, lived in around 23 US areas. Two negative PCRs, clearance, or symptom resolution were required of recovered Cohort 3 donors. The specimen sequenced was PBMCs or T cells enriched from blood (not recorded which). This TCR was recovered from a woman between 25 and 40 years old who had recovered from COVID-19. V and J are TRBV4-1 and TRBJ2-2; 9 bases fit TRBD2. The CDR3 coding sequence is TGCGCCAGCAGCCAAGAGGGCGGGGGGGCACACGGGGAGCTGTTTTTT. This translates into CASSQEGGGAHGELFF.